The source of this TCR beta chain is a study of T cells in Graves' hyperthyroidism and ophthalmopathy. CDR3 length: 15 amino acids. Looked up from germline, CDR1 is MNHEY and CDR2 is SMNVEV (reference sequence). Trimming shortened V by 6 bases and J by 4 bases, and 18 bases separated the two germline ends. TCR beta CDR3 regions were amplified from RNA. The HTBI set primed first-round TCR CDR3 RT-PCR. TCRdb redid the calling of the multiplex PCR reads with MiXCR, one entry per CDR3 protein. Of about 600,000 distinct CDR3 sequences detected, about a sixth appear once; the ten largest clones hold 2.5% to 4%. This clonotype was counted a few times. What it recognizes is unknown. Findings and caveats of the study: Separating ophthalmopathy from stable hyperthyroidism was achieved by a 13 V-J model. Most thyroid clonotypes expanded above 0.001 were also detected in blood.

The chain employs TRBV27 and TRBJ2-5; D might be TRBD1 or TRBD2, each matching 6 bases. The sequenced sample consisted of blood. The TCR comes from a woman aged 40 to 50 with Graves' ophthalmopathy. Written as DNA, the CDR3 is TGTGCCAGCAGCTCCCGAGGGGGGTGGGCAGAGACCCAGTACTTC. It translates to CASSSRGGWAETQYF.